Listed here is a single T cell receptor beta chain. Its antigen is still unknown. Per-base qualities were not stored, and no clone one base away is much larger. The germline V gene (reference sequence) supplies CDR1 SEHNR and CDR2 FQNEAQ. The CDR3 holds 14 amino acids from the cysteine to the phenylalanine. The read is trimmed to its CDR3 DNA, 42 bases read in frame from base 1. A distance of 11 bases separates the germline ends of V and J, which lose 5 bases and 1 base respectively. This entry comes from a study of shared clonotypes between healthy human individuals (TCRdb year 2020). Concerning the study at large: The cohort comprised a couple of women and a few men aged 18 to 49 years. Leukapheresis yielded between about 0.85 and 10 billion PBMCs per donor. For each donor, three plates each were used for CD4 naive and CD4 memory, two plates were used for CD8 naive, and one plate was used for CD8 memory. Libraries were prepared and TCR repertoires were sequenced by different laboratories using diverse techniques, in order to increase sequencing depth and limit assay-specific biases. To estimate repertoire size and how much clonotype sharing occurs between individuals, the study deeply sequenced the blood TCR repertoires of five or six healthy adults.

TCR CDR3 regions were amplified from genomic DNA by multiplex PCR using the deep immunoSEQ assay. For each cell subset, the extracted genomic DNA was distributed evenly across all wells of several immunoSEQ 96-well plates, and each plate served as one replicate. For sorted subsets, about 200 ng genomic DNA, equal to approximately 30,000 T cell genomes, was loaded into each replicate PCR. Purified libraries were quantified with a Qubit 3.0 fluorometer, sized on a Bioanalyzer 2100, and re-quantified with the KAPA Library Quantification kit. Every immunoSEQ 96-well plate was sequenced on a dedicated single-read 150-cycle Illumina NextSeq 550 flow cell. The source study handled its data this way. The immunoSEQ output contained only junctional sequences without quality scores, so filtering could not match that applied to full-length reads. Sequences were annotated with PyIR, a Python wrapper for IgBLAST v1.9, and V/J genes and CDR3 were assigned using IMGT germline references. Any read was removed if the V/J assignment was weak (E-value above 1e-6), the CDR3 was missing, or the read contained stop codons, out-of-frame junctions, or ambiguous translated residues. V3J clonotypes were defined by identical inferred V gene, J gene, and CDR3 amino acid sequence. Percentage overlap between repertoires was calculated by dividing the number of shared unique clonotypes by the size of the smaller repertoire. Repertoire richness was assessed with RTK rarefaction, the Chao1 estimator, and Recon v2.1 estimates of unobserved clonotypes. OLGA was used to compute generation probabilities for all TCRbeta clonotypes that the gDNA method yielded from a handful of donors. TCRdb took over this immuneACCESS table, retaining in-frame rearrangements with V and J assigned. Such tables are incomplete; in checked studies, under half of the missing clones stem from an unresolved V gene, and the remainder is unexplained. V, J and clone size derive from that table, while D and trimming were established from the DNA sequence. In this sample the table shows roughly 1,100,000 clones, roughly 80% of which occur a single time. About 1.5% of the sample goes to the ten largest clones.

Study-level results and caveats: Naive subsets generally had larger estimated clonotype richness than memory subsets. Clonotypes shared by all four sorted-subset donors showed higher generation probabilities than non-shared clonotypes. Sampling was restricted to blood, and TCR repertoires in tissue are likely to differ from TCR repertoires in blood. Pairwise subsampling indicated that sequencing depth was expected to affect the degree of clonotype sharing among donors. Across several donors, about 4.5% of naive CD4, roughly 3.4% of naive CD8, 2.3% of memory CD4, and approximately 0.42% of memory CD8 clonotypes were shared. The small number of donors limited the genetic and exposure-history diversity represented. Incomplete sequencing was indicated by rarefaction of sorted-subset datasets, despite the large sequencing depth.

The donors were healthy, HIV-negative adults who had no recently reported acute infections or vaccinations. Every donor was a Caucasian adult residing in Nashville, Tennessee, USA. CD4+ T cells were enriched through magnetic negative selection, after which naive cells were positively selected on CD45RA and the remaining negative fraction served as the memory subset. Blood was collected by leukapheresis, and PBMCs were isolated by Ficoll-Histopaque density gradient centrifugation and then cryopreserved in liquid nitrogen vapor phase. Purity and quantity of every magnetically sorted T cell population were checked by analytical flow cytometry. From each sorted fraction, genomic DNA was isolated and quantified by UV absorbance on a Nanodrop 2000c.

Sequences were obtained from memory CD4+ T cells sorted from blood. The cell subset or site label, read with the paper, signifies: CD45RA-negative fraction. The receptor chain draws on TRBV7-9 and TRBJ1-1, with no confidently assigned D gene. The origin of this receptor is a man between 18 and 29 years old in good health. The CDR3 region has the sequence CASSPNEKNTEAFF. The nucleotide sequence reads as follows: TGTGCCAGCAGCCCTAATGAGAAGAACACTGAAGCTTTCTTT.